This T cell receptor (beta chain) was identified during a study of blood T cells in healthy people across ages. Study background: When template switching was applied, about one barcoded beta molecule was captured per two T cells.

It was with a sample-barcoded 5' primer and a J-beta primer mix that a second PCR of roughly 7 to 12 cycles was run. TCRdb re-analysed the 5' RACE reads in MiXCR, keeping a single row per CDR3 protein. The table lists about 720,000 distinct CDR3 sequences, approximately 21% of them singletons. Per germline, CDR1 SQVTM and CDR2 ANQGSEA. The CDR3 runs to 15 residues. V was shortened by 2 bases and J by 2 bases, with 15 bases between the two germline ends. Source material: blood. This receptor was obtained from an older man in good health. V and J are TRBV29-1 and TRBJ1-2; D ambiguous. This CDR3 reads CSVESTRGKNYGYTF. The CDR3 nucleotides are TGCAGCGTTGAATCTACCCGGGGTAAAAACTATGGCTACACCTTC. Complete variable domain (other parts from reference TRBV29-1 and TRBJ1-2): SAVISQKPSRDICQRGTSLTIQCQVDSQVTMMFWYRQQPGQSLTLIATANQGSEATYESGFVIDKFPISRPNLTFSTLTVSNMSPEDSSIYLCSVESTRGKNYGYTFGSGTRLTVV.